These T cell receptor beta chains were read from a single sample in a study of radiation and T cells in renal cell carcinoma. This table comes from immunoSEQ multiplex PCR, and its TCRdb copy is limited to in-frame clones, with some not included. The sample has roughly 61,000 clones; about 83% are singletons. This specimen was blood, taken from a patient whose treatment included radiotherapy and nephrectomy. The receptors derive from a man aged 60 to 69 with renal cell carcinoma. CDR3s include the opening cysteine and the closing phenylalanine or tryptophan. Fields, in order: clone size, V gene, D gene, CDR3 length, J gene, CDR3 protein, CDR3 DNA. A D gene is named only where the DNA matches it firmly. A clone size is listed for some rows: how often the clone was seen (once, few, many), or a class if it is expanded.

clone_size: NA
v_call: TRBV5-4
d_call: NA
cdr3_length: 13
j_call: TRBJ1-2
cdr3_aa: CASSLWGDYGYTF
cdr3_nt: TGTGCCAGCAGCTTGTGGGGCGACTATGGCTACACCTTC

clone_size: NA
v_call: TRBV9
d_call: NA
cdr3_length: 14
j_call: TRBJ1-2
cdr3_aa: CASSVRPGEGGYTF
cdr3_nt: TGTGCCAGCAGCGTGCGGCCGGGAGAGGGTGGCTACACCTTC

clone_size: NA
v_call: TRBV27
d_call: NA
cdr3_length: 12
j_call: TRBJ2-3
cdr3_aa: CASSLSTDTQYF
cdr3_nt: TGTGCCAGCAGTTTAAGCACAGATACGCAGTATTTT

clone_size: NA
v_call: TRBV7-2
d_call: TRBD2
cdr3_length: 17
j_call: TRBJ2-3
cdr3_aa: CASSLVRLAGASDTQYF
cdr3_nt: TGTGCCAGCAGCTTAGTCCGGCTAGCGGGAGCTTCAGATACGCAGTATTTT

clone_size: once
v_call: TRBV5-6
d_call: NA
cdr3_length: 14
j_call: TRBJ2-1
cdr3_aa: CASSSRRGGDEQFF
cdr3_nt: TGTGCCAGCAGCTCACGACGGGGCGGCGATGAGCAGTTCTTC

clone_size: NA
v_call: TRBV5-1
d_call: TRBD2
cdr3_length: 17
j_call: TRBJ2-1
cdr3_aa: CASIAGGPRSSYNEQFF
cdr3_nt: TGCGCCAGCATAGCGGGGGGGCCGAGGAGCTCCTACAATGAGCAGTTCTTC

clone_size: NA
v_call: TRBV5-5
d_call: NA
cdr3_length: 12
j_call: TRBJ2-3
cdr3_aa: CASSLGADTQYF
cdr3_nt: TGTGCCAGCAGCTTAGGGGCAGATACGCAGTATTTT

clone_size: NA
v_call: TRBV12-5
d_call: TRBD2
cdr3_length: 16
j_call: TRBJ2-1
cdr3_aa: CASGMPGLAGGNEQFF
cdr3_nt: TGTGCTAGTGGTATGCCCGGACTAGCGGGGGGCAATGAGCAGTTCTTC

clone_size: NA
v_call: TRBV27
d_call: NA
cdr3_length: 15
j_call: TRBJ2-2
cdr3_aa: CASSIPGPSNGELFF
cdr3_nt: TGTGCCAGCAGTATACCAGGTCCCTCGAACGGGGAGCTGTTTTTT

clone_size: NA
v_call: TRBV7-2
d_call: TRBD1
cdr3_length: 15
j_call: TRBJ2-1
cdr3_aa: CASSLVGTGSNEQFF
cdr3_nt: TGTGCCAGCAGCTTAGTGGGGACAGGGAGCAATGAGCAGTTCTTC

clone_size: NA
v_call: TRBV29-1
d_call: NA
cdr3_length: 10
j_call: TRBJ1-2
cdr3_aa: CSVARGGYTF
cdr3_nt: TGCAGCGTTGCCCGGGGGGGCTACACCTTC

clone_size: medium-sized
v_call: TRBV2
d_call: NA
cdr3_length: 13
j_call: TRBJ2-7
cdr3_aa: CASSLGQSSEQYF
cdr3_nt: TGTGCCAGCAGTCTCGGACAGTCATCTGAGCAGTACTTC

clone_size: NA
v_call: TRBV5-6
d_call: NA
cdr3_length: 12
j_call: TRBJ2-1
cdr3_aa: CASSTGDNEQFF
cdr3_nt: TGTGCCAGCTCGACGGGTGACAATGAGCAGTTCTTC

clone_size: NA
v_call: TRBV7-6
d_call: NA
cdr3_length: 13
j_call: TRBJ1-1
cdr3_aa: CASSLERNTEAFF
cdr3_nt: TGTGCCAGCAGCCTCGAACGGAACACTGAAGCTTTCTTT

clone_size: NA
v_call: TRBV5-1
d_call: TRBD2
cdr3_length: 15
j_call: TRBJ2-1
cdr3_aa: CASSLELAGGREQFF
cdr3_nt: TGCGCCAGCAGCTTGGAACTAGCGGGGGGGCGTGAGCAGTTCTTC

clone_size: NA
v_call: TRBV30
d_call: TRBD2
cdr3_length: 15
j_call: TRBJ2-7
cdr3_aa: CAWSDRTSGIYEQYF
cdr3_nt: TGTGCCTGGAGTGACCGGACTAGCGGAATCTACGAGCAGTACTTC

clone_size: NA
v_call: TRBV7-5
d_call: NA
cdr3_length: 18
j_call: TRBJ1-1
cdr3_aa: CVRSLPLLLSRRNTEAFF
cdr3_nt: TGTGTCAGAAGCTTACCCCTATTACTCTCCAGGAGAAACACTGAAGCTTTCTTT

clone_size: NA
v_call: TRBV29-1
d_call: NA
cdr3_length: 14
j_call: TRBJ2-3
cdr3_aa: CSVGGVGRSDTQYF
cdr3_nt: TGCAGCGTTGGAGGGGTTGGGAGGTCGGATACGCAGTATTTT

clone_size: NA
v_call: TRBV18
d_call: TRBD1
cdr3_length: 12
j_call: TRBJ2-1
cdr3_aa: CASSPGQGFGFF
cdr3_nt: TGTGCCAGCTCCCCGGGACAGGGGTTTGGGTTCTTC

clone_size: NA
v_call: TRBV2
d_call: NA
cdr3_length: 16
j_call: TRBJ2-2
cdr3_aa: CASSDPASKGTGELFF
cdr3_nt: TGTGCCAGCAGTGACCCGGCGTCAAAGGGCACCGGGGAGCTGTTTTTT

clone_size: NA
v_call: TRBV6-6
d_call: NA
cdr3_length: 13
j_call: TRBJ1-2
cdr3_aa: CAIYIIGDYGYTF
cdr3_nt: TGTGCCATCTACATTATAGGGGACTATGGCTACACCTTC

clone_size: NA
v_call: TRBV2
d_call: NA
cdr3_length: 14
j_call: TRBJ2-5
cdr3_aa: CASSRTSTQETQYF
cdr3_nt: TGTGCCAGCAGTCGTACAAGTACCCAAGAGACCCAGTACTTC

clone_size: NA
v_call: TRBV2
d_call: NA
cdr3_length: 16
j_call: TRBJ1-1
cdr3_aa: CASSEGLRQENTEAFF
cdr3_nt: TGTGCCAGCAGTGAAGGATTAAGGCAGGAGAACACTGAAGCTTTCTTT

clone_size: NA
v_call: TRBV6-1
d_call: TRBD1
cdr3_length: 14
j_call: TRBJ1-5
cdr3_aa: CASRQGYSNQPQHF
cdr3_nt: TGTGCCAGCCGACAGGGCTATAGCAATCAGCCCCAGCATTTT

clone_size: NA
v_call: TRBV5-6
d_call: TRBD1
cdr3_length: 16
j_call: TRBJ1-5
cdr3_aa: CASSWGTGHSNQPQHF
cdr3_nt: TGTGCCAGCAGCTGGGGGACAGGCCATAGCAATCAGCCCCAGCATTTT

clone_size: few
v_call: TRBV27
d_call: NA
cdr3_length: 15
j_call: TRBJ2-7
cdr3_aa: CASSLRVQGSYEQYF
cdr3_nt: TGTGCCAGCAGTTTACGGGTTCAGGGAAGTTACGAGCAGTACTTC

clone_size: NA
v_call: TRBV5-1
d_call: TRBD2
cdr3_length: 16
j_call: TRBJ2-5
cdr3_aa: CASSLSASGGKETQYF
cdr3_nt: TGCGCCAGCAGCTTATCGGCTAGCGGGGGGAAAGAGACCCAGTACTTC

clone_size: NA
v_call: TRBV6-4
d_call: NA
cdr3_length: 16
j_call: TRBJ1-2
cdr3_aa: CASSDLVGTDLGGYTF
cdr3_nt: TGTGCCAGCAGTGACCTAGTCGGGACCGACTTAGGTGGCTACACCTTC

clone_size: once
v_call: TRBV7-2
d_call: NA
cdr3_length: 12
j_call: TRBJ2-1
cdr3_aa: CASSLEGDEQFF
cdr3_nt: TGTGCCAGCAGCTTAGAAGGGGATGAGCAGTTCTTC

clone_size: NA
v_call: TRBV7-2
d_call: NA
cdr3_length: 15
j_call: TRBJ1-4
cdr3_aa: CASSPRRDSNEKLFF
cdr3_nt: TGTGCCAGCAGCCCCCGACGGGATTCTAATGAAAAACTGTTTTTT

clone_size: NA
v_call: TRBV29-1
d_call: TRBD2
cdr3_length: 14
j_call: TRBJ2-2
cdr3_aa: CSVVGGSFTGELFF
cdr3_nt: TGCAGCGTTGTCGGCGGGAGCTTCACCGGGGAGCTGTTTTTT

clone_size: NA
v_call: TRBV5-4
d_call: TRBD1
cdr3_length: 15
j_call: TRBJ1-2
cdr3_aa: CASRIGTGGANGYTF
cdr3_nt: TGTGCCAGCAGGATCGGGACAGGGGGCGCCAATGGCTACACCTTC

clone_size: NA
v_call: TRBV18
d_call: NA
cdr3_length: 15
j_call: TRBJ2-3
cdr3_aa: CASSPPRAPGDTQYF
cdr3_nt: TGTGCCAGCTCACCACCACGGGCACCGGGGGATACGCAGTATTTT

clone_size: NA
v_call: TRBV5-1
d_call: NA
cdr3_length: 16
j_call: TRBJ2-6
cdr3_aa: CASSWTQVSGANVLTF
cdr3_nt: TGCGCCAGCAGCTGGACACAGGTTTCTGGGGCCAACGTCCTGACTTTC

clone_size: NA
v_call: TRBV11-2
d_call: NA
cdr3_length: 14
j_call: TRBJ1-1
cdr3_aa: CASSLNARTTEAFF
cdr3_nt: TGTGCCAGCAGCTTGAACGCCCGAACGACTGAAGCTTTCTTT

clone_size: NA
v_call: TRBV6-1
d_call: NA
cdr3_length: 14
j_call: TRBJ1-3
cdr3_aa: CASSSRGEGNTIYF
cdr3_nt: TGTGCCAGCAGTTCCCGAGGAGAGGGGAACACCATATATTTT

clone_size: NA
v_call: TRBV5-1
d_call: NA
cdr3_length: 15
j_call: TRBJ1-5
cdr3_aa: CASSPTGMSNQPQHF
cdr3_nt: TGCGCCAGCAGCCCGACTGGCATGAGCAATCAGCCCCAGCATTTT

clone_size: NA
v_call: TRBV19
d_call: TRBD1
cdr3_length: 14
j_call: TRBJ1-4
cdr3_aa: CASSRQGSNEKLFF
cdr3_nt: TGTGCCAGTAGTCGACAGGGGTCTAATGAAAAACTGTTTTTT

clone_size: NA
v_call: TRBV11-2
d_call: TRBD2
cdr3_length: 16
j_call: TRBJ2-3
cdr3_aa: CASSSGLAVGTDTQYF
cdr3_nt: TGTGCCAGCAGCTCCGGACTAGCGGTCGGCACAGATACGCAGTATTTT

clone_size: few
v_call: TRBV5-5
d_call: NA
cdr3_length: 17
j_call: TRBJ2-3
cdr3_aa: CASSLYSGGGLTDTQYF
cdr3_nt: TGTGCCAGCAGCTTGTACTCAGGAGGGGGCCTCACAGATACGCAGTATTTT

clone_size: NA
v_call: TRBV5-1
d_call: NA
cdr3_length: 13
j_call: TRBJ1-1
cdr3_aa: CASGTWDDTEAFF
cdr3_nt: TGCGCCAGCGGGACTTGGGATGACACTGAAGCTTTCTTT

clone_size: NA
v_call: TRBV15
d_call: TRBD1
cdr3_length: 17
j_call: TRBJ2-5
cdr3_aa: CATSRDLETGALETQYF
cdr3_nt: TGTGCCACCAGCAGAGATCTAGAGACAGGGGCTTTGGAGACCCAGTACTTC

clone_size: NA
v_call: TRBV7-8
d_call: NA
cdr3_length: 15
j_call: TRBJ1-2
cdr3_aa: CASSFDRNPNYGYTF
cdr3_nt: TGTGCCAGCAGCTTTGACAGGAACCCTAACTATGGCTACACCTTC